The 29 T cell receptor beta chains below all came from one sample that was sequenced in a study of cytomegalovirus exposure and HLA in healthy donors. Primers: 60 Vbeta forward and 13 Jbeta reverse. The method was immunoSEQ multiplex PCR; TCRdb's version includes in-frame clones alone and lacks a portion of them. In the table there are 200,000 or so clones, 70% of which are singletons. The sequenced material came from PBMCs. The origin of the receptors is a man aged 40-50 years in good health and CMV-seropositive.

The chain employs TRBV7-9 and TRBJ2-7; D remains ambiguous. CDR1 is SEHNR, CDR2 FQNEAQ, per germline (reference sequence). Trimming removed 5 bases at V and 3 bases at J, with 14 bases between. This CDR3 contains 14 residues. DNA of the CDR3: TGTGCCAGCAGCCCCCCGGAGACCTTCTACGAGCAGTACTTC. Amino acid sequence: CASSPPETFYEQYF.

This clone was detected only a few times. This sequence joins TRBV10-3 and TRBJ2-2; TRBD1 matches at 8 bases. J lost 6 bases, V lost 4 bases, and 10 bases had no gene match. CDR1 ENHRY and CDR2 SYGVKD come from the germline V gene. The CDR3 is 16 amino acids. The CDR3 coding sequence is TGTGCCATCAGTGCCCCCAGGGGGCTGTTGGCCGGGGAGCTGTTTTTT. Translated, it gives CAISAPRGLLAGELFF.

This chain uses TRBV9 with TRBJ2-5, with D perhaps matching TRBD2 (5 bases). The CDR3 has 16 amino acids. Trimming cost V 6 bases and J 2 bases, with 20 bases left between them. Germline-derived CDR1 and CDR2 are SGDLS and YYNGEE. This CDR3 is CASILTPDLAQETQYF. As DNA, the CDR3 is TGTGCCAGCATACTAACCCCTGACCTAGCTCAAGAGACCCAGTACTTC.

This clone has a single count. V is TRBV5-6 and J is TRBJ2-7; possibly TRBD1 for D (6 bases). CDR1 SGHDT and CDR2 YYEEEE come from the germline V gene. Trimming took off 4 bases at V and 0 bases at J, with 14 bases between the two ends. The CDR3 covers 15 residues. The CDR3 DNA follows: TGTGCCAGCAGCGGCACAGGGTCCCTCTCCTACGAGCAGTACTTC. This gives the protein CASSGTGSLSYEQYF.

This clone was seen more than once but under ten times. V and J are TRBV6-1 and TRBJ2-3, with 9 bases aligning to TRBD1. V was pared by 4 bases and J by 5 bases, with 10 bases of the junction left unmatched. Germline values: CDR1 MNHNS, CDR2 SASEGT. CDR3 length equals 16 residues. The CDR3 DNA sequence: TGTGCCAGCAGTGGGATACCGGGACAGGGTATAGATACGCAGTATTTT. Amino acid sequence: CASSGIPGQGIDTQYF.

The CDR3: CASSLTGNNEKLFF. The CDR3 DNA follows: TGTGCCAGCTCTTTGACAGGAAATAATGAAAAACTGTTTTTT. The V gene is TRBV18, the J gene TRBJ1-4, with D possibly being TRBD1 (6 bases). Trimming took 6 bases from V and 4 from J, leaving 12 bases between them. The CDR3 extends over 14 amino acids. CDR1 and CDR2 (germline): KGHSH, LQKENI.

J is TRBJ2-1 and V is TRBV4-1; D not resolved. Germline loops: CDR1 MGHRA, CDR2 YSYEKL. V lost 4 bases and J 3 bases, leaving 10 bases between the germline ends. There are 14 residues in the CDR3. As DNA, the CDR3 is TGCGCCAGCAGCCCGGCTACAGTCTACAATGAGCAGTTCTTC. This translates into CASSPATVYNEQFF.

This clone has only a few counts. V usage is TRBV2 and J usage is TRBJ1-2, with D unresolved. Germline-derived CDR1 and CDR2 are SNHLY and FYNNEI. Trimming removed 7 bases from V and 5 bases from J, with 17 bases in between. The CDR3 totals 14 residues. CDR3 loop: CASIREIGGYGYTF. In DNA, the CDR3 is TGTGCCAGCATTAGGGAGATTGGAGGGTATGGCTACACCTTC.

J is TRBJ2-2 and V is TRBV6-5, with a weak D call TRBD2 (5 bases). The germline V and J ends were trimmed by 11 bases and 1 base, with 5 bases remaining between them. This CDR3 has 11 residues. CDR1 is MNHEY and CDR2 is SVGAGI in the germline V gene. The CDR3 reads CAAGNTGELFF. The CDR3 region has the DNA TGTGCCGCGGGGAACACCGGGGAGCTGTTTTTT.

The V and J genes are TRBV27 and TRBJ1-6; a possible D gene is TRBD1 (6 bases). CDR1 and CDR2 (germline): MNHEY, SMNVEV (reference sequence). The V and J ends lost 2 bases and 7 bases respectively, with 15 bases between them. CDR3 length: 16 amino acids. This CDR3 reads CASSLGAGAGNSPLHF. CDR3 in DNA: TGTGCCAGCAGTTTAGGCGCAGGGGCTGGCAATTCACCCCTCCACTTT.

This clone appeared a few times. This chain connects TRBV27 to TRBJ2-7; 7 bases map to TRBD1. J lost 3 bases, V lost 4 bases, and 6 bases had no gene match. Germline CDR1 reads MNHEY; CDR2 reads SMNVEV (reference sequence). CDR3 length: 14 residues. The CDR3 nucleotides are TGTGCCAGCAGTTCCCGGGCAGGGGGCTACGAGCAGTACTTC. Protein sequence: CASSSRAGGYEQYF.

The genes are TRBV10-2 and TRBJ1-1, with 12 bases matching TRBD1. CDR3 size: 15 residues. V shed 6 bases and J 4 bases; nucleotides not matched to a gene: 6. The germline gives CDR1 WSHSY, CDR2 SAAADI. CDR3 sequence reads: CASRTGTGGRTEAFF. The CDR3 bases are TGCGCCAGCAGGACGGGGACAGGGGGCCGCACTGAAGCTTTCTTT.

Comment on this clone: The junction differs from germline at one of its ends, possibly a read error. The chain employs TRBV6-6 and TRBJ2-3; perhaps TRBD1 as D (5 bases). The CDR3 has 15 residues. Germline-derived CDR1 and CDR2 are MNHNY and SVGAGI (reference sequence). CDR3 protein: CASSFSLGRTDTQSF. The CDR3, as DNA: TGTGCCAGCAGTTTTTCCCTGGGGCGCACAGATACGCAGTCTTTT.

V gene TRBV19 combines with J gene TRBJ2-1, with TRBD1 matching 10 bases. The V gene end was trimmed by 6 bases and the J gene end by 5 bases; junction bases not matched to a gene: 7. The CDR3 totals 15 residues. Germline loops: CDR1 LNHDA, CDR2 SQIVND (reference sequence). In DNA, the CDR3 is TGTGCCAGTAGATCCGGGACAGGGGTCAACAATGAGCAGTTCTTC. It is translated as CASRSGTGVNNEQFF.

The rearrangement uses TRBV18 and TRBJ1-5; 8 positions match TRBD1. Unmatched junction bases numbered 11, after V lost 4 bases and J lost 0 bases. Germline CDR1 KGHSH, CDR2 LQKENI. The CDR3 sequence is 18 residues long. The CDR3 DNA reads TGTGCCAGCTCACTCGGGACAGGAGCCACCCCTAGCAATCAGCCCCAGCATTTT. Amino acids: CASSLGTGATPSNQPQHF.

As DNA, the CDR3 is TGTGCCAGCAGCAAGTCTAATAAGAACACTGAAGCTTTCTTT. This gives the protein CASSKSNKNTEAFF. The gene calls are TRBV14 and TRBJ1-1; D remains ambiguous. From germline, CDR1 is SGHDN and CDR2 FVKESK. The ends were cut back, 5 bases at V and 1 base at J, with 11 bases in the middle. The CDR3 length is 14 residues.

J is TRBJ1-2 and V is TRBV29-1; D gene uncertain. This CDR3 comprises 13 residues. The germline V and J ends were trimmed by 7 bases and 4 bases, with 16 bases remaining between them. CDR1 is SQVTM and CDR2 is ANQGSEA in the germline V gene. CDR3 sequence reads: CSAWTGIPYGYTF. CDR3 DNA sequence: TGCAGCGCTTGGACCGGGATTCCCTATGGCTACACCTTC. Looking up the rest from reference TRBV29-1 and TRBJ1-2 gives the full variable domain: SAVISQKPSRDICQRGTSLTIQCQVDSQVTMMFWYRQQPGQSLTLIATANQGSEATYESGFVIDKFPISRPNLTFSTLTVSNMSPEDSSIYLCSAWTGIPYGYTFGSGTRLTVV.

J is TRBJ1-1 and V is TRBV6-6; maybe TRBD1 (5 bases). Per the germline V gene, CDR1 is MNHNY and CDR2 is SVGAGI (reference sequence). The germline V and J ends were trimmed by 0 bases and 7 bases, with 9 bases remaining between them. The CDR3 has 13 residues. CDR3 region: CASSYSSGGEAFF. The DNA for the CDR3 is TGTGCCAGCAGTTACTCATCGGGGGGTGAAGCTTTCTTT.

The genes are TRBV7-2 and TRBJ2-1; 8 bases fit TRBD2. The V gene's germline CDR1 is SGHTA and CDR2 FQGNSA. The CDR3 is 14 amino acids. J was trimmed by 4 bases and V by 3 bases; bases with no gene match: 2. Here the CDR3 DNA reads TGTGCCAGCAGCTTCGGGGGGGAGTACAATGAGCAGTTCTTC. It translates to CASSFGGEYNEQFF. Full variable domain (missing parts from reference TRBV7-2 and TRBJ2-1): GAGVSQSPSNKVTEKGKDVELRCDPISGHTALYWYRQSLGQGLEFLIYFQGNSAPDKSGLPSDRFSAERTGGSVSTLTIQRTQQEDSAVYLCASSFGGEYNEQFFGPGTRLTVL.

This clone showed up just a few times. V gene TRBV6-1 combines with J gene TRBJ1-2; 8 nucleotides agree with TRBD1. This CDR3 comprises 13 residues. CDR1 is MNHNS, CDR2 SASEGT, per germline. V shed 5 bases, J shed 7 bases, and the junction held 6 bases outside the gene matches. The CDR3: CASSSSGGRGYTF. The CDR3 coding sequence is TGTGCCAGCAGTTCCTCAGGGGGCCGTGGCTACACCTTC.

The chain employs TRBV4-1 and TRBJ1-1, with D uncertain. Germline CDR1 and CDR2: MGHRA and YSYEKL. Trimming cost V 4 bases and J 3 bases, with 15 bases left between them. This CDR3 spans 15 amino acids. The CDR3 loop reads CASSPFPGPHTEAFF. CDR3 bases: TGCGCCAGCAGCCCATTCCCGGGTCCCCACACTGAAGCTTTCTTT.

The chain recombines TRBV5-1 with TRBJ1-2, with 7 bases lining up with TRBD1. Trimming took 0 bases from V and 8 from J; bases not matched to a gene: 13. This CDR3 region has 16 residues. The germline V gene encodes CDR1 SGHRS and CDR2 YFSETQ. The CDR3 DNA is TGCGCCAGCAGCTTGGCGGCCACGAAGGGGGCTGAAGGCTACACCTTC. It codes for CASSLAATKGAEGYTF.

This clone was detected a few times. The CDR3 protein is CASSLEGQGARGYTF. The CDR3 DNA sequence: TGTGCCAGCAGCCTGGAGGGACAGGGGGCGCGGGGCTACACCTTC. J is TRBJ1-2 and V is TRBV13, with TRBD1 identical over 12 bases. This CDR3 region has 15 residues. Germline CDR1 reads PRHDT; CDR2 reads FYEKMQ (reference sequence). After removal of 5 bases from V and 8 bases from J, the junction contained 9 bases not matched to a gene.

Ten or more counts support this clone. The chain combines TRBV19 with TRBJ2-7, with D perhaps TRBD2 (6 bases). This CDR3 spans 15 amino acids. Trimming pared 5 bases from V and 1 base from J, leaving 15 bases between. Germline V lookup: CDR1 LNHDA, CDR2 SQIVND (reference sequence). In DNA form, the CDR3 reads TGTGCCAGTAGTCTGCGGGAAGGAATTTCCTACGAGCAGTACTTC. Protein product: CASSLREGISYEQYF.

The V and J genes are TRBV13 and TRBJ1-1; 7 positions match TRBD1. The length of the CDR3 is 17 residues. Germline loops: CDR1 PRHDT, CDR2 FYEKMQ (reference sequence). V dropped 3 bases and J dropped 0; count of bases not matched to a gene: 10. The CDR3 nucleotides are TGTGCCAGCAGCTTTGACAGGGCCCGATCTTTGAACACTGAAGCTTTCTTT. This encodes CASSFDRARSLNTEAFF.

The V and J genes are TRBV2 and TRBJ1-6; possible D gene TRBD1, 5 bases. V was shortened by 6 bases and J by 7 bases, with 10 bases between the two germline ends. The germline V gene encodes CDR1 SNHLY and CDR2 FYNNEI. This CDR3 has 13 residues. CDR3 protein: CASRLGGNSPLHF. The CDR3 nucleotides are TGTGCCAGCAGGTTGGGGGGAAATTCACCCCTCCACTTT.

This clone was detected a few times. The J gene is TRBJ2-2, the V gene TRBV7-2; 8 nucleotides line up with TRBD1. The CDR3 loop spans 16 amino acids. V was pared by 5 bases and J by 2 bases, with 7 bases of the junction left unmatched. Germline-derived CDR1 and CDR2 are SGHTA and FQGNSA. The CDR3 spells CASSQRTGLNTGELFF. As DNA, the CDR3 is TGTGCCAGCAGCCAGAGGACAGGGCTTAACACCGGGGAGCTGTTTTTT.

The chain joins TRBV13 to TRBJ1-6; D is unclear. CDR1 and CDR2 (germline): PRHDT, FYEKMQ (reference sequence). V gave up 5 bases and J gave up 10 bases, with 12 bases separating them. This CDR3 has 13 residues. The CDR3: CASSREAGSPLHF. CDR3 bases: TGTGCCAGCAGCCGGGAGGCCGGGTCACCCCTCCACTTT.

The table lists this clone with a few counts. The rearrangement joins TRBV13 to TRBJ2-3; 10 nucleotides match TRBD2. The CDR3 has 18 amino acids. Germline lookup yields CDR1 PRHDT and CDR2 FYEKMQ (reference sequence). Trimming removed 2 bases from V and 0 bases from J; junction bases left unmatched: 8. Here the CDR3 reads CASSLSSAGGPSTDTQYF. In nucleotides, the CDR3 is TGTGCCAGCAGCTTATCATCAGCGGGGGGGCCTAGCACAGATACGCAGTATTTT.